These T cell receptor beta chains were read from a single sample in a study of blood T cell repertoires in COVID-19. Generated by immunoSEQ multiplex PCR, the TCRdb table keeps only in-frame clones and is missing some. The sample carries 140,000 to 150,000 clones, approximately 87% recorded once. The sample taken for sequencing was PBMCs or T cells enriched from blood (not recorded which). The receptors here all came from a young woman with acute COVID-19. CDR3s include the opening cysteine and the closing phenylalanine or tryptophan. D genes are given only for firm matches. Some rows mark clone size as missing; the rest say once, few, many or name a class of expanded clone.

D	size	V	length	J	DNA	CDR3
TRBD1	once	TRBV3-1/TRBV3-2	15	TRBJ1-2	TGTGCCAGCAGCCCACCGGACAGGTTCAGCTATGGCTACACCTTC	CASSPPDRFSYGYTF
TRBD2	.	TRBV7-2	15	TRBJ2-1	TGTGCCAGCAGCTCTAGGGGGGTAGCGGGAAATGAGCAGTTCTTC	CASSSRGVAGNEQFF
TRBD2	.	TRBV5-6	14	TRBJ2-7	TGTGCCAGCAGCCCCCCGGGACTAGCTCCCGAGCAGTACTTC	CASSPPGLAPEQYF
.	.	TRBV28	12	TRBJ1-6	TGTGCCAGCAACAGGGTCAATTCACCCCTCCACTTT	CASNRVNSPLHF
.	.	TRBV6-4	13	TRBJ2-1	TGTGCCAGCAGTGCTTCTAGTCTAGGTGAGCAGTTCTTC	CASSASSLGEQFF
.	.	TRBV5-1	16	TRBJ2-1	TGCGCCAGCAGCTTGGATGCCGGGAAGAGGTACAATGAGCAGTTCTTC	CASSLDAGKRYNEQFF
.	.	TRBV5-1	15	TRBJ2-7	TGCGCCAGCGGACAGGGTGCGGGAGGGGCCTACGAGCAGTACTTC	CASGQGAGGAYEQYF
TRBD2	.	TRBV7-9	15	TRBJ2-7	TGTGCCAGCAGCTTAGTCACTAGCGGACAATACGAGCAGTACTTC	CASSLVTSGQYEQYF
.	.	TRBV11-2	11	TRBJ2-7	TGTGCCAGTCGGGGAGGCGGCGAGCAGTACTTC	CASRGGGEQYF
.	.	TRBV27	13	TRBJ1-4	TGTGCCAGCAGTTATCGGGAATATGAAAAACTGTTTTTT	CASSYREYEKLFF
.	.	TRBV5-1	15	TRBJ2-3	TGCGCCAGCAGCTTATCAGGGGCATTGACAGATACGCAGTATTTT	CASSLSGALTDTQYF
TRBD1	.	TRBV27	15	TRBJ1-4	TGTGCCAGCAGTCCGCGGACAGGCCCAAATGAAAAACTGTTTTTT	CASSPRTGPNEKLFF
TRBD2	.	TRBV24-1	16	TRBJ2-1	TGTGCCACCAGTGATATAGGGGCTAGCGGGAGAGATGAGCAGTTCTTC	CATSDIGASGRDEQFF
TRBD2	.	TRBV7-2	18	TRBJ2-6	TGTGCCAGCAGCTTAACTAGCGGAACGGGGGCAGGGGCCAACGTCCTGACTTTC	CASSLTSGTGAGANVLTF
.	.	TRBV6-1	13	TRBJ2-5	TGTGCCAGCAGTGATGGAGCAGAAGAGACCCAGTACTTC	CASSDGAEETQYF
TRBD1	.	TRBV28	15	TRBJ2-7	TGTGCCAGCAGTGACCCGGGACAGCCCCCCTACGAGCAGTACTTC	CASSDPGQPPYEQYF
.	.	TRBV5-1	15	TRBJ2-2	TGCGCCAGCAGCTTGGCCGGGGTTAACACCGGGGAGCTGTTTTTT	CASSLAGVNTGELFF
.	.	TRBV2	12	TRBJ1-1	TGTGCCAGCAGTGTCGGGGGGGAGAAAGCTTTCTTT	CASSVGGEKAFF
TRBD2	.	TRBV2	16	TRBJ2-5	TGTGTCAGCAAGTTGCAAACTAGCGGGAACCCCGAGACCCAGTACTTC	CVSKLQTSGNPETQYF
TRBD1	few	TRBV28	15	TRBJ1-4	TGTGCCAGCAGTTTATCACAGGGGTTGCATGAAAAACTGTTTTTT	CASSLSQGLHEKLFF
TRBD1	.	TRBV5-6	16	TRBJ1-6	TGTGCCAGCAGCCACAAACAGGGGGCTCCAAATTCACCCCTCCACTTT	CASSHKQGAPNSPLHF
TRBD1	.	TRBV24-1	18	TRBJ1-3	TGTGCCACCAGTGATCCTTGGGACAGCCAGAATTCTGGAAACACCATATATTTT	CATSDPWDSQNSGNTIYF
TRBD2	.	TRBV5-1	15	TRBJ2-1	TGCGCCAGCAGTTCAATAGCGGGTTCTGGCGGTGAGCAGTTCTTC	CASSSIAGSGGEQFF
.	.	TRBV24-1	15	TRBJ1-3	TGTGCCACCAGTCCGGGGATTAGTGACGGAAACACCATATATTTT	CATSPGISDGNTIYF